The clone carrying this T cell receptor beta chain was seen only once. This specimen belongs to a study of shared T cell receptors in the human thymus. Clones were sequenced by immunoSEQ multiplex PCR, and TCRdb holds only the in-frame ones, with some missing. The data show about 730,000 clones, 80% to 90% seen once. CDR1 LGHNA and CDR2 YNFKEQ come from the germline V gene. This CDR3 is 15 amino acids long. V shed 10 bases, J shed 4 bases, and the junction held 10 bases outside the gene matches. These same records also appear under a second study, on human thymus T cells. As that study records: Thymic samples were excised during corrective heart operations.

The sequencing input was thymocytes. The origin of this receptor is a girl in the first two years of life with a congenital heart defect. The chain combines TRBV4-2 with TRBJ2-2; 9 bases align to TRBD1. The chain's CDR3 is CATNSGGQGTGELFF. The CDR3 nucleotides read TGTGCCACCAACTCAGGGGGACAGGGCACCGGGGAGCTGTTTTTT.